This is a list of T cell receptor beta chains from one sample in a study of blood T cell repertoires in COVID-19. Profiled with immunoSEQ multiplex PCR; TCRdb holds only in-frame clones, not every one. The sample lists 55,000 to 70,000 clones, around 87% seen once, with approximately 6.9% in the top ten. Material: peripheral blood. The receptor set was obtained from a man in his 60s with active or convalescent COVID-19. Both conserved end residues are part of each CDR3. Fields, in order: D gene, J gene, clone size, V gene, CDR3 DNA, CDR3 protein. A D gene is named only where the DNA matches it firmly. The size entry is marked missing in some rows and otherwise reads once, few, many or a size class.

>.|TRBJ1-6|.|TRBV2
TGTGCCAGTCAACAGGATTATAATTCACCCCTCCACTTT
CASQQDYNSPLHF
>TRBD1|TRBJ1-2|.|TRBV28
TGTGCCAGCAGTTTAGTTGCCGGACAGGGGGTTGATAGGGGCTACACCTTC
CASSLVAGQGVDRGYTF
>.|TRBJ1-4|.|TRBV14
TGTGCCAGCAGCCGGGGGGGGCACGAAAAACTGTTTTTT
CASSRGGHEKLFF
>.|TRBJ2-7|.|TRBV5-1
TGCGCCAGCAGCTTGTGGCCAGGGGTTACCTACGAGCAGTACTTC
CASSLWPGVTYEQYF
>TRBD2|TRBJ2-7|.|TRBV7-2
TGTGCCAGCAGCTCACTAGCGGGTTTCTCCTACGAGCAGTACTTC
CASSSLAGFSYEQYF
>.|TRBJ1-4|once|TRBV9
TGTGCCAGCAGCCGACAGCCGAACGAAAAACTGTTTTTT
CASSRQPNEKLFF
>.|TRBJ2-7|.|TRBV21-1
TGTGCCAGCAGCACCACGGGACAGGGAACAGTCTCCTACGAGCAGTACTTC
CASSTTGQGTVSYEQYF
>TRBD1|TRBJ2-3|.|TRBV30
TGTGCCTGGGCCGGGACAGGGTTCCCAGATACGCAGTATTTT
CAWAGTGFPDTQYF
>.|TRBJ1-5|.|TRBV6-2/TRBV6-3
TGTGCCAGCAGTTATTTGGTAGCGACAGGCGATCAGCCCCAGCATTTT
CASSYLVATGDQPQHF
>TRBD2|TRBJ2-7|.|TRBV5-1
TGCGCCAGCAGCTCAAGCGGGGTTGTCTACGAGCAGTACTTC
CASSSSGVVYEQYF
>TRBD1|TRBJ1-2|.|TRBV11-2
TGTGCCAGCAGCTTGAATCAGGGGGCAGCCTATGGCTACACCTTC
CASSLNQGAAYGYTF
>.|TRBJ2-7|.|TRBV7-9
TGTGCCAGCAGCTTAGTACCTACTCGGTCCTACGAGCAGTACTTC
CASSLVPTRSYEQYF
>TRBD1|TRBJ1-1|.|TRBV7-2
TGTGCCAGCACCAGACAGGGGAACACTGAAGCTTTCTTT
CASTRQGNTEAFF